This TCR beta chain is from a study of T cells in Graves' hyperthyroidism and ophthalmopathy. TCR beta CDR3 region amplification was performed from RNA transcripts. Primed by the HTBI set, a first-round RT-PCR was run on the TCR CDR3. One entry per CDR3 protein results from TCRdb running MiXCR on the multiplex PCR reads. This sample has hundreds of thousands of distinct CDR3 sequences, with approximately 20% found just once. This CDR3 is 15 amino acids long. Germline CDR1 is LNHDA and CDR2 is SQIVND (reference sequence). The V and J ends lost 6 bases and 7 bases, in that order; junction bases with no gene match: 9. This clonotype was observed a single time.

The receptor comes from a man between 35 and 55 years old with Graves' ophthalmopathy. The chain combines TRBV19 with TRBJ1-6; 7 bases are a match to TRBD1. The sample taken for sequencing was blood. The chain's CDR3 is CASRDRDRGNSPLHF. CDR3 in DNA: TGTGCCAGTAGGGACCGGGACAGAGGCAATTCACCCCTCCACTTT.